The clone carrying this TCR beta chain occurred a few times. The antigen is undetermined. This entry belongs to a study of beta chain features in type 1 diabetes. Study conclusions and caveats: A possible short-template PCR bias applies equally to patients and controls. TCRB repertoires of naive, central memory and Treg cells appeared more similar among patients than among healthy donors. Researchers report that Type 1 diabetes patients had moderately but significantly shorter TCRB CDR3s across all four CD4+ subsets.

As every portion of the isolated RNA was reverse transcribed, the sequencing read expressed TCRB transcripts. Libraries were prepared by immunoSEQ multiplex PCR; TCRdb keeps only in-frame clonotypes and omits some of them. The sample lists around 650,000 clones, roughly 12% occurring once. This CDR3 has 16 amino acids. The ends lost 5 bases at V and 3 bases at J; junction bases unmatched: 10. The germline gives CDR1 MNHEY, CDR2 SMNVEV (reference sequence). The sample consisted of naive CD4+ T cells from blood. J is TRBJ1-2 and V is TRBV27, with TRBD1 identical over 9 bases. This TCR was recovered from a man younger than 40 with type 1 diabetes. CDR3: CASSRGDRDGHYGYTF. Written as DNA, the CDR3 is TGTGCCAGCAGTAGGGGGGACAGGGATGGCCACTATGGCTACACCTTC.